Sequencing of this T cell receptor (beta chain) was carried out in a study of OX40 agonist ivuxolimab in advanced cancers. Across the whole study: The study treated patients with ivuxolimab, an agonistic anti-OX40 (CD134) antibody. The study reported partial responses in three patients: one hepatocellular carcinoma, two cutaneous melanoma. Study-level results: It was also the case that some nonresponders had low normalized T-cell clonal expansion.

Exclusion applied to patients with autoimmune disease history or systemic immunosuppression. Profiling relied on immunoSEQ multiplex PCR, and the TCRdb table lists in-frame clones only, not all of them. This table holds just under 35,000 clones, over 80% found once. The CDR3 is made up of 13 amino acids. V lost 1 base and J lost 10, with 12 bases in between. In germline, CDR1 is SGHDT, CDR2 YYEEEE. A word on this clone: As yet, its antigen is unknown.

This specimen was CD4+ or CD8+ T cells sorted from blood, taken in a trial of the OX40 agonist ivuxolimab. V usage is TRBV5-6 and J usage is TRBJ2-1; D not resolved. This TCR derives from an adult with an advanced solid tumor such as melanoma, head and neck, liver or kidney cancer. CDR3 nucleotide sequence: TGTGCCAGCAGCTTGTTGCCAAGGCAGGAGCAGTTCTTC. Its translation: CASSLLPRQEQFF.